Sequencing of this T cell receptor beta chain was carried out in a study of T-cell memory formation after mild COVID-19. Broader study findings: Researchers report contracting CD4+ clones mostly in CM and EM, with CD8+ clones in EMRA.

TCRdb recomputed calls from the 5' RACE reads with MiXCR, one row per CDR3 protein. The sample has over 500,000 distinct CDR3 sequences, 15% to 20% seen once; the top ten hold roughly 8.2%. The CDR3 extends over 16 amino acids. V was clipped by 4 bases and J by 3 bases; unmatched bases: 10. The germline V gene has CDR1 LGHDT and CDR2 YNNKEL (reference sequence). This clonotype was counted a few times. Its antigen is not identified. This clonotype was obtained from an adult woman who had mild COVID-19 (a few samples of this study predate the infection). Cell type and time point are not known. The chain links TRBV3-1 to TRBJ2-7; 9 bases map to TRBD1. The sequencing sample was made of PBMCs or a T cell subset sorted from them (not recorded which). CDR3: CASSPSYGTGNYEQYF. CDR3 bases: TGTGCCAGCAGCCCTTCATACGGGACAGGGAACTACGAGCAGTACTTC.